This T cell receptor (beta chain) was recovered during a study of T cell changes during pregnancy in multiple sclerosis. This table comes from immunoSEQ multiplex PCR, and its TCRdb copy is limited to in-frame clones, with some not included. In the table there are about 44,000 clones, more than 80% of which are singletons. Sequences were derived from CD4+ T cells from peripheral blood mononuclear cells, sampled before pregnancy. This receptor was obtained from a female donor with multiple sclerosis, enrolled in a pregnancy study.

The CDR3, as DNA: TGTGCCAGCAGCTTAGGGGGGACAGAACACACAGATACGCAGTATTTT. Its translation is CASSLGGTEHTDTQYF. This chain links TRBV11-3 with TRBJ2-3, with TRBD1 identical over 7 bases. Germline V gene sequence: CDR1 SGHNT, CDR2 YENEEA. The V segment lost 1 base and the J segment 2 bases; nucleotides outside the gene matches: 6. CDR3 length equals 16 residues.